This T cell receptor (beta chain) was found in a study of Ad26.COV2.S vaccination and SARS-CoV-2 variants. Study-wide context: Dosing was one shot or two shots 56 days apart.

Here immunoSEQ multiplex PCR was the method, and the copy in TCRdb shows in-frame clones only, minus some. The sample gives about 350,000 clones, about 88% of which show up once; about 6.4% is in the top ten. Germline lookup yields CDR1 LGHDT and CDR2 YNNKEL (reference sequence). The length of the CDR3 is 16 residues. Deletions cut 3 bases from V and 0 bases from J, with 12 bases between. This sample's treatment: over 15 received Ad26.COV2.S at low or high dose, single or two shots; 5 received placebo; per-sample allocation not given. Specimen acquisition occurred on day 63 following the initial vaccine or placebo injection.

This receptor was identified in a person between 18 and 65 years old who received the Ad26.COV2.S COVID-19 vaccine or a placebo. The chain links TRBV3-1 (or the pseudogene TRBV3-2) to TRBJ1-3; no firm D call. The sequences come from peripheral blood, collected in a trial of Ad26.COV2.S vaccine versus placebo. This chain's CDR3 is CASSQVGRSSGNTIYF. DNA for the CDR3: TGTGCCAGCAGCCAGGTCGGACGGTCCTCTGGAAACACCATATATTTT.